The sequence of this T cell receptor (beta chain) was determined in a study of shared clonotypes between healthy human individuals. Overall study context: There were three CD4 naive, three CD4 memory, two CD8 naive and one CD8 memory plates per donor. Study results and limitations: Larger estimated richness was generally seen in naive subsets than in memory subsets.

Deep-level settings were used for running the assay. Sorted-subset replicate PCRs used around 200 ng of genomic DNA. This amount corresponded to 30,000 to 35,000 T cell genomes. Only in-frame clones appear in the TCRdb table, and some are missing; sequencing was by immunoSEQ multiplex PCR. The table has about 2.4 million clones, under 95% seen once. About this clone: Its matching antigen is unknown.

V dropped 1 base and J dropped 0 bases, with 7 bases sitting between them. Germline assignment: CDR1 MGHRA and CDR2 YSYEKL. The CDR3 consists of 15 residues. The receptor's source is a man between 18 and 35 years old in good health. Some clones in this sample may be carry-over from other donors' samples. The sequenced sample consisted of naive CD4+ T cells from PBMCs. The subset denotes: CD45RA+ positively selected. The rearrangement joins TRBV4-1 to TRBJ1-3, with D hard to call. The CDR3 DNA follows: TGCGCCAGCAGCCAAGGTTGGGACTCTGGAAACACCATATATTTT. Translating it yields CASSQGWDSGNTIYF.